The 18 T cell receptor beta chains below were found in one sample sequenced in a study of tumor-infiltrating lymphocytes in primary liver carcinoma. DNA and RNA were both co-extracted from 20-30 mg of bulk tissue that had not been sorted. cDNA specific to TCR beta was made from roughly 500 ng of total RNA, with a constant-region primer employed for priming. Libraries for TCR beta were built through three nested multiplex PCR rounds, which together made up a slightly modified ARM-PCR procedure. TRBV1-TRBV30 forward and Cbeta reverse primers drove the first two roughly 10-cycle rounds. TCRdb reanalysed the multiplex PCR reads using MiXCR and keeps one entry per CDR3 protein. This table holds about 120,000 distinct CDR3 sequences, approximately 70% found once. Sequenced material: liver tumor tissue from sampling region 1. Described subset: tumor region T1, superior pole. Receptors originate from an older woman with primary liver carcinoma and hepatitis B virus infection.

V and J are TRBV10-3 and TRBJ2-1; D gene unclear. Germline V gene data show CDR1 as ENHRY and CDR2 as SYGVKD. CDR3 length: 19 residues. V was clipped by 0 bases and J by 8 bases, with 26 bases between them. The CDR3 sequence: CAISESTSGPLVSRDEQFF. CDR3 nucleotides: TGTGCCATCAGTGAGTCAACCTCTGGCCCCTTAGTATCTCGGGATGAGCAGTTCTTC.

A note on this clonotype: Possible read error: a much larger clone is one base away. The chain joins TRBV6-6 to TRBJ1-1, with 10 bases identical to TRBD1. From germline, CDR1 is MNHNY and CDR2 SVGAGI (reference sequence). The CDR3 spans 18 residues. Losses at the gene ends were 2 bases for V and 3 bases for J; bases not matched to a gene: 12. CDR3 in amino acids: CASSYRVGTGVWDTEAFF. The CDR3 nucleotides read TGTGCCAGCAGTTACCGAGTTGGGACAGGGGTTTGGGACACTGAAGCTTTCTTT.

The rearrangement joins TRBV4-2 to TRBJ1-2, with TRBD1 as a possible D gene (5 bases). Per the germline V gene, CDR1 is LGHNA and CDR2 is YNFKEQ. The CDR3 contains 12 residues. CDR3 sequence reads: CPRGITDYGYTF. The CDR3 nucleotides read TGTCCTAGGGGCATCACGGACTATGGCTACACCTTC.

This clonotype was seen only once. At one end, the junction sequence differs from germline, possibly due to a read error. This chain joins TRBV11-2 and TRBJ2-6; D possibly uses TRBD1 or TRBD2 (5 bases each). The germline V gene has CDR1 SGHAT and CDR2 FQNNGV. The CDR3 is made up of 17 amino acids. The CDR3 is CASSPRQGFAGAKVLPF. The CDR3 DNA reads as TGTGCCAGCAGCCCCCGCCAGGGTTTTGCCGGGGCCAAGGTCCTGCCTTTC. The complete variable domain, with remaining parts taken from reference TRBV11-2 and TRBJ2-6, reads EAGVAQSPRYKIIEKRQSVAFWCNPISGHATLYWYQQILGQGPKLLIQFQNNGVVDDSQLPKDRFSAERLKGVDSTLKIQPAKLEDSAVYLCASSPRQGFAGAKVLPFGAGSRLTVL.

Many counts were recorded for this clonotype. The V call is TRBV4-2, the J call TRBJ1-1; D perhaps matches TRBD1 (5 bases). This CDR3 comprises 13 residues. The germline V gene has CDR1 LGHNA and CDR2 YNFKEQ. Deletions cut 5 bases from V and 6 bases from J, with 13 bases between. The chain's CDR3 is CASSFRQRSEAFF. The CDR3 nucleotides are TGTGCCAGCAGCTTCCGACAGAGGTCTGAAGCTTTCTTT.

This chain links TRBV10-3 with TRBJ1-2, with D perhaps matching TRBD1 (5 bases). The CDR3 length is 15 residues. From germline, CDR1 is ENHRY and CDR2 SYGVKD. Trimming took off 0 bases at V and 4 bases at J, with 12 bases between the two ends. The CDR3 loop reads CAISESRGQPYGYTF. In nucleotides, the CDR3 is TGTGCCATCAGTGAGTCAAGGGGTCAGCCCTATGGCTACACCTTC.

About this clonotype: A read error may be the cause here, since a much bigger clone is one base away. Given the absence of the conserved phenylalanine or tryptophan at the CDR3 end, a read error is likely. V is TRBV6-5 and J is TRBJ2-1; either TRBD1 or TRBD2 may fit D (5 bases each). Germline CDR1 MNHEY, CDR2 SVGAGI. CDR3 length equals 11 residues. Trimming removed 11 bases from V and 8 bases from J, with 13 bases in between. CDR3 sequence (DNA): TGTGCCGTGCCGGGGCACGATGAGCAGTTCCTC. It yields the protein CAVPGHDEQFL.

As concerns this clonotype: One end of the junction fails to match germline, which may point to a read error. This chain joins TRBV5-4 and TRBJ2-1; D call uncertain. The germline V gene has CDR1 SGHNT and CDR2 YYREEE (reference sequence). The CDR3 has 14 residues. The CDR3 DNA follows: TGTGCCAGTAGCTTGGTAATAGCCCACAATGAGCAGTTCTTC. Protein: CASSLVIAHNEQFF.

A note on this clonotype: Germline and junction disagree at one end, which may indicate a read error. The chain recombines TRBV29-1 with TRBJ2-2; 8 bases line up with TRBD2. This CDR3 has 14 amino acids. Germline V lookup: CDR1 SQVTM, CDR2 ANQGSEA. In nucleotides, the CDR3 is TGCAGCGTTGAAGGGACTAGCAGGACCGGGGAGCTTTCTTTT. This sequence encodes CSVEGTSRTGELSF.

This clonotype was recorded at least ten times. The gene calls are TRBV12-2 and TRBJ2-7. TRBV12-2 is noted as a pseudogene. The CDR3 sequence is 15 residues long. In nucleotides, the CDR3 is TGTGCAAGTCGCTTAGCGCCTAGCGGGAGCAGCGAGCAGTACTTC. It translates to CASRLAPSGSSEQYF.

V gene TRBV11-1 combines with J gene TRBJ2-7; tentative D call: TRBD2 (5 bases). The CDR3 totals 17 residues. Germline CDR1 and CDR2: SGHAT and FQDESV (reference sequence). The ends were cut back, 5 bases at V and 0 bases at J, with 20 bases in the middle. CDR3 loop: CASSLSSGRASSYEQYF. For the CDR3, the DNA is TGTGCCAGCAGCCTATCCTCTGGGCGGGCTAGCTCCTACGAGCAGTACTTC.

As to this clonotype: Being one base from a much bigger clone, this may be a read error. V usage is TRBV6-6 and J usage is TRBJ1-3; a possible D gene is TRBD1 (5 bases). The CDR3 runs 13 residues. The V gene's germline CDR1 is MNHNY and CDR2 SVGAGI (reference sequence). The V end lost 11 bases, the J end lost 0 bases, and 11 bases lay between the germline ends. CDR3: CACKGFSGNTIYF. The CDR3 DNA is TGTGCCTGCAAGGGGTTCTCTGGAAACACCATATATTTT.

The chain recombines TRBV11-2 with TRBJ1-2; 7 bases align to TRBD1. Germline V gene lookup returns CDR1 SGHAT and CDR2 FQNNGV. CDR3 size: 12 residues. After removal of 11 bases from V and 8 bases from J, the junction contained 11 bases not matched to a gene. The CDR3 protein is CAGSPQGWGYTF. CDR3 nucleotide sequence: TGTGCCGGGAGCCCACAGGGGTGGGGCTACACCTTC. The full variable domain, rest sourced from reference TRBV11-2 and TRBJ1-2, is EAGVAQSPRYKIIEKRQSVAFWCNPISGHATLYWYQQILGQGPKLLIQFQNNGVVDDSQLPKDRFSAERLKGVDSTLKIQPAKLEDSAVYLCAGSPQGWGYTFGSGTRLTVV.

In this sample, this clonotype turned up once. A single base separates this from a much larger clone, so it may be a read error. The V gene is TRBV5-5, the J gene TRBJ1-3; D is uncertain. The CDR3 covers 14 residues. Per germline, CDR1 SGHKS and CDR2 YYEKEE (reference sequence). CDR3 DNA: TGTGCCCGCAGCTTTGCTTTCTCTGGAAACACCATATATTTT. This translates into CARSFAFSGNTIYF.

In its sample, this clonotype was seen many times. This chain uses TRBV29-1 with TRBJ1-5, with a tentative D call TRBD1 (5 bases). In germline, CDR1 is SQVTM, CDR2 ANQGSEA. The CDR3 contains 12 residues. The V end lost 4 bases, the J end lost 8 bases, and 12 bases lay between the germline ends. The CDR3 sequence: CSVGGVGEPQHF. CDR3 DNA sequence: TGCAGCGTTGGAGGGGTAGGGGAGCCCCAGCATTTT. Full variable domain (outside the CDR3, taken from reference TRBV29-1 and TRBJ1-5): SAVISQKPSRDICQRGTSLTIQCQVDSQVTMMFWYRQQPGQSLTLIATANQGSEATYESGFVIDKFPISRPNLTFSTLTVSNMSPEDSSIYLCSVGGVGEPQHFGDGTRLSIL.

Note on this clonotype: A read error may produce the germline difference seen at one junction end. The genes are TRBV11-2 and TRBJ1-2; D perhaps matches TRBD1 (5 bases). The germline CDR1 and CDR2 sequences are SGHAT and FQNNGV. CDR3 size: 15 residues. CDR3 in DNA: TGTGCCACCAGCTTAGCCCCCCGGGGGTGCTATGGCTACACCTTC. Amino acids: CATSLAPRGCYGYTF.

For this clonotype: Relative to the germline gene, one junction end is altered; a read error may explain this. The CDR3 here is CASRPTPGTSGSTNTGELVF. DNA for the CDR3: TGTGCCAGCAGGCCAACACCCGGGACTAGCGGCAGTACGAACACCGGGGAGCTGGTTTTT. This chain joins TRBV11-1 and TRBJ2-2, with TRBD2 matching 11 bases. CDR3 size: 20 residues. Germline-derived CDR1 and CDR2 are SGHAT and FQDESV (reference sequence).

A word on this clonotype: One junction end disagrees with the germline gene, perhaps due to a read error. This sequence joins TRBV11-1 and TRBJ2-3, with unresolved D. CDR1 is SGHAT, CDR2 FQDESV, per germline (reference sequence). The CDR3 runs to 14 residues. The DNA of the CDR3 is TGTGCCAGTAGCTTAGGGCAGAGCAGAGATATGCAGTATTTT. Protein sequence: CASSLGQSRDMQYF.